This TCR beta chain is from a study of patients and donors after allogeneic stem cell transplantation. Germline V gene lookup returns CDR1 MNHEY and CDR2 SVGEGT. Deletions cut 4 bases from V and 1 base from J, with 7 bases between. This CDR3 has 14 residues. Using its own MiXCR run on the RT-PCR reads, TCRdb lists one record per CDR3 protein. Counted here are more than 150,000 distinct CDR3 sequences, around two fifths occurring once; the ten biggest clones make up 25% to 35%. This chain uses TRBV6-2 or TRBV6-3 with TRBJ2-2, with D unresolved. The receptor was derived from a human donor who was either an allogeneic HSCT recipient or a stem cell or donor lymphocyte infusion donor (not recorded which). It is not recorded whose cells these are; they may come from a transplant donor. What was sequenced was blood, either unsorted or a sorted T cell fraction (not recorded which). CDR3 residues: CASSSSRNTGELFF. In nucleotides, the CDR3 is TGTGCCAGCAGTTCCTCGAGGAACACCGGGGAGCTGTTTTTT.